One sample yielded the 26 T cell receptor beta chains listed below, sequenced in a study of blood T cell repertoires in COVID-19. Profiled with immunoSEQ multiplex PCR; TCRdb holds only in-frame clones, not every one. The table has roughly 200,000 clones, approximately 81% seen once. Sequenced material: peripheral blood. The receptor source for this set is a woman older than 75 with COVID-19, enrolled during active disease.

The gene calls are TRBV28 and TRBJ1-6; no clear D. CDR1 is MDHEN and CDR2 is SYDVKM in the germline V gene. Trimming pared 1 base from V and 8 bases from J, leaving 12 bases between. The CDR3 contains 15 residues. CDR3 in amino acids: CASSLSGIVHSPLHF. The CDR3 DNA reads TGTGCCAGCAGTTTATCCGGGATCGTCCATTCACCCCTCCACTTT.

This chain connects TRBV5-1 to TRBJ1-6, with 9 bases fitting TRBD1. V was clipped by 8 bases and J by 7 bases; unmatched bases: 7. This CDR3 has 14 residues. CDR1 and CDR2 from the germline V gene are SGHRS and YFSETQ. CDR3 protein: CASKRTGDNSPLHF. For the CDR3, the DNA is TGCGCCAGTAAAAGGACAGGGGACAATTCACCCCTCCACTTT.

V and J are TRBV6-2 or TRBV6-3 and TRBJ1-3; TRBD1 might be the D (6 bases). Germline lookup yields CDR1 MNHEY and CDR2 SVGEGT. This CDR3 comprises 16 residues. V was cut by 2 bases and J by 1 base, with 12 bases left in between. The CDR3 bases are TGTGCCAGCAGTTACGGGACACCTTCATCTGGAAACACCATATATTTT. Its protein is CASSYGTPSSGNTIYF.

This chain connects TRBV27 to TRBJ2-1, with 7 bases that match TRBD2. Germline assignment: CDR1 MNHEY and CDR2 SMNVEV (reference sequence). Trimming cost V 1 base and J 10 bases; bases outside gene matches: 4. CDR3 length: 13 residues. CDR3 bases: TGTGCCAGCAGTTTATTTACGGGGGGAGAGCAGTTCTTC. Translating gives CASSLFTGGEQFF.

The chain has TRBV24-1 and TRBJ1-2; maybe TRBD1 (6 bases). V lost 6 bases, J lost 8 bases, and 15 bases lay in between. The V gene's germline CDR1 is KGHDR and CDR2 SFDVKD. The length of the CDR3 is 13 residues. The CDR3 coding sequence is TGTGCCACCAGTCGACGGGGGGCTGGGGGCTACACCTTC. Translating gives CATSRRGAGGYTF.

The chain is built from TRBV2 and TRBJ1-3; 9 nucleotides match TRBD1. Per the germline V gene, CDR1 is SNHLY and CDR2 is FYNNEI. This CDR3 comprises 14 residues. V was pared by 6 bases and J by 4 bases, with 4 bases of the junction left unmatched. The CDR3 DNA reads as TGTGCCAGCAGCGAACAGGGGGCGGGAAACACCATATATTTT. Translation: CASSEQGAGNTIYF.

This chain links TRBV19 with TRBJ1-2; D unresolved. Germline lookup yields CDR1 LNHDA and CDR2 SQIVND (reference sequence). The ends were cut back, 7 bases at V and 0 bases at J, with 12 bases in the middle. This CDR3 spans 14 amino acids. The CDR3 loop is CASTEDSANYGYTF. The CDR3 nucleotides are TGTGCCAGTACGGAGGACTCAGCTAACTATGGCTACACCTTC.

The V call is TRBV7-6, the J call TRBJ2-3; 9 positions agree with TRBD2. The CDR3 sequence is 16 residues long. Trimming cost V 3 bases and J 0 bases; bases outside gene matches: 4. The germline CDR1 and CDR2 sequences are SGHVS and FNYEAQ. Here the CDR3 reads CASSFLAGQSTDTQYF. The CDR3 DNA follows: TGTGCCAGCAGCTTCCTAGCGGGGCAAAGCACAGATACGCAGTATTTT. Full variable domain (remainder filled in from reference TRBV7-6 and TRBJ2-3): GAGVSQSPRYKVTKRGQDVALRCDPISGHVSLYWYRQALGQGPEFLTYFNYEAQQDKSGLPNDRFSAERPEGSISTLTIQRTEQRDSAMYRCASSFLAGQSTDTQYFGPGTRLTVL.

This chain joins TRBV12-5 and TRBJ2-6, with a weak D call TRBD1 (6 bases). The V end was cut by 4 bases, the J end by 2 bases, with 9 bases between. The CDR3 is 15 amino acids. The germline gives CDR1 LGHNT, CDR2 FRNRAP. CDR3 sequence: CASGYQGPGANVLTF. The CDR3 DNA reads TGTGCTAGTGGTTATCAGGGGCCTGGGGCCAACGTCCTGACTTTC.

CDR3 loop: CASSVLGRSYGYTF. As DNA, the CDR3 is TGTGCCAGCAGCGTCCTGGGGAGAAGCTATGGCTACACCTTC. The V call is TRBV14, the J call TRBJ1-2; no clear D. From germline, CDR1 is SGHDN and CDR2 FVKESK. V was trimmed by 5 bases and J by 4 bases, leaving 14 bases between them. The length of the CDR3 is 14 residues.

This clone was observed once. V is TRBV30 and J is TRBJ1-1; TRBD1 aligns across 9 bases. CDR1 is GTSNPN, CDR2 SVGIG, per germline (reference sequence). The CDR3 spans 14 residues. V lost 2 bases and J lost 6; bases outside the gene matches: 7. Written as DNA, the CDR3 is TGTGCCTGGAGTCGTGGGACAGGGATCGCTGAAGCTTTCTTT. This codes for CAWSRGTGIAEAFF. Using reference TRBV30 and TRBJ1-1 for the parts outside the CDR3, the full variable domain is SQTIHQWPATLVQPVGSPLSLECTVEGTSNPNLYWYRQAAGRGLQLLFYSVGIGQISSEVPQNLSASRPQDRQFILSSKKLLLSDSGFYLCAWSRGTGIAEAFFGQGTRLTVV.

The rearrangement uses TRBV7-9 and TRBJ1-4; TRBD1 matches at 7 bases. Per germline, CDR1 SEHNR and CDR2 FQNEAQ (reference sequence). This CDR3 contains 13 residues. V trimming: 2 bases; J trimming: 7 bases; junction bases outside the gene matches: 1. In nucleotides, the CDR3 is TGTGCCAGCAGCTTATCAGGGGGTGAAAAACTGTTTTTT. Amino acid sequence: CASSLSGGEKLFF.

The rearrangement joins TRBV18 to TRBJ1-2; 7 nucleotides line up with TRBD1. The J segment lost 2 bases and the V segment lost 6 bases, leaving 6 bases of the junction unmatched. The germline CDR1 and CDR2 sequences are KGHSH and LQKENI. CDR3 length: 14 residues. The CDR3 reads CASSALGQNYGYTF. For the CDR3, the DNA is TGTGCCAGCTCCGCCCTGGGACAGAACTATGGCTACACCTTC.

This clone occurred a few times. CDR3 bases: TGTGCCAGCAGCTCAGCTGGGGGCCCCTACGAGCAGTACGTC. It encodes CASSSAGGPYEQYV. The chain carries TRBV7-9 and TRBJ2-7; tentatively, D is TRBD1 (6 bases). Trimming removed 4 bases from V and 2 bases from J, with 12 bases in between. Germline-derived CDR1 and CDR2 are SEHNR and FQNEAQ (reference sequence). This CDR3 region has 14 residues.

This clone was seen once. The gene calls are TRBV4-3 and TRBJ2-1; TRBD2 matches 11 bases. Germline CDR1 and CDR2: LGHNA and YSLEER. This CDR3 is built from 18 residues. V shed 0 bases, J shed 7 bases, and the junction held 11 bases outside the gene matches. CDR3 DNA sequence: TGCGCCAGCAGCCAAGATCCTAGCGGGGGGACATCTCGGAATGAGCAGTTCTTC. As protein: CASSQDPSGGTSRNEQFF.

The chain employs TRBV19 and TRBJ2-7; D is undetermined. The CDR3 extends over 13 amino acids. Per germline, CDR1 LNHDA and CDR2 SQIVND (reference sequence). V was trimmed by 1 base and J by 3 bases, leaving 7 bases between them. The CDR3 region has the DNA TGTGCCAGTAGTATAGGCGGCGGCTACGAGCAGTACGTC. Translating gives CASSIGGGYEQYV.

The chain recombines TRBV11-3 with TRBJ2-6; perhaps TRBD1 as D (6 bases). Germline CDR1 is SGHNT and CDR2 is YENEEA. This CDR3 comprises 20 residues. Trimming left V 5 bases short and J 0 bases short, with 23 bases between. The CDR3 reads CASSLGGGRGPSSGANVLTF. CDR3 DNA sequence: TGTGCCAGCAGCCTAGGGGGTGGACGGGGTCCCAGCTCTGGGGCCAACGTCCTGACTTTC.

The chain joins TRBV3-1 (or the pseudogene TRBV3-2) to TRBJ2-3, with 10 nucleotides matching TRBD1. The CDR3 runs 17 residues. The germline gives CDR1 LGHDT, CDR2 YNNKEL (reference sequence). V dropped 6 bases and J dropped 2; count of bases not matched to a gene: 11. The CDR3 sequence: CASSPSRDRGNTDTQYF. CDR3 nucleotide sequence: TGTGCCAGCAGTCCAAGCCGGGACAGGGGTAACACAGATACGCAGTATTTT.

This clone appeared once. V and J are TRBV5-1 and TRBJ2-3, with D maybe TRBD1 (6 bases). From germline, CDR1 is SGHRS and CDR2 YFSETQ. This CDR3 is 13 amino acids long. The V and J ends lost 4 bases and 6 bases respectively, with 12 bases between them. The CDR3 coding sequence is TGCGCCAGCAGCGCCCAGGGGCAGGATACGCAGTATTTT. It specifies CASSAQGQDTQYF.

The chain uses TRBV3-1 (or the pseudogene TRBV3-2) and TRBJ2-1; the match to TRBD2 covers 9 bases. Germline V gene data show CDR1 as LGHDT and CDR2 as YNNKEL (reference sequence). Trimming at V came to 4 bases and at J to 0 bases, leaving 7 bases not matched to a gene. The CDR3 has 17 residues. In nucleotides, the CDR3 is TGTGCCAGCAGCCCTCTAGCGGGGCCTAGCTCCTACAATGAGCAGTTCTTC. As protein: CASSPLAGPSSYNEQFF.

This clone was observed a few times. The gene calls are TRBV28 and TRBJ1-2, with 7 bases fitting TRBD1. Germline CDR1 is MDHEN and CDR2 is SYDVKM. The CDR3 is 14 residues long. V shed 4 bases, J shed 4 bases, and the junction held 6 bases outside the gene matches. This CDR3 reads CASSSTGRGYGYTF. CDR3 nucleotides: TGTGCCAGCAGTTCGACAGGGCGAGGCTATGGCTACACCTTC.

The CDR3 region is CASGSGQVDTEAFF. CDR3 DNA sequence: TGCGCCAGCGGGTCCGGACAGGTAGACACTGAAGCTTTCTTT. The chain joins TRBV5-1 to TRBJ1-1, with TRBD1 matching over 7 bases. The germline V gene has CDR1 SGHRS and CDR2 YFSETQ. Trimming at V came to 7 bases and at J to 3 bases, leaving 9 bases not matched to a gene. The CDR3 loop spans 14 amino acids. The variable domain in full, completed from reference TRBV5-1 and TRBJ1-1, reads KAGVTQTPRYLIKTRGQQVTLSCSPISGHRSVSWYQQTPGQGLQFLFEYFSETQRNKGNFPGRFSGRQFSNSRSEMNVSTLELGDSALYLCASGSGQVDTEAFFGQGTRLTVV.

The gene calls are TRBV24-1 and TRBJ2-7, with TRBD1 identical over 7 bases. Trimming cost V 4 bases and J 0 bases; bases outside gene matches: 2. The germline gives CDR1 KGHDR, CDR2 SFDVKD. The CDR3 spans 14 residues. Here the CDR3 DNA reads TGTGCCACCAGTGACAGGGACAGCTCCTACGAGCAGTACTTC. Protein: CATSDRDSSYEQYF.

The CDR3 sequence is CASSLREVYNSPLHF. CDR3 nucleotide sequence: TGTGCCAGCAGTTTAAGAGAGGTTTATAATTCACCCCTCCACTTT. The chain employs TRBV27 and TRBJ1-6; no reliable D call. Germline V CDR1 and CDR2: MNHEY, SMNVEV (reference sequence). The CDR3 length is 15 residues. Trimming pared 2 bases from V and 4 bases from J, leaving 9 bases between.

The rearrangement joins TRBV16 to TRBJ1-4; TRBD1 aligns across 8 bases. With V trimmed by 2 bases and J by 7 bases, 3 bases remained unmatched. Germline V gene lookup returns CDR1 KGHSY and CDR2 FQNENV. The CDR3 runs to 14 residues. The CDR3 DNA follows: TGTGCCAGCAGCCAACAGGGGGCTTCTGAAAAACTGTTTTTT. Residues: CASSQQGASEKLFF.

The gene calls are TRBV10-3 and TRBJ1-1, with TRBD1 matching over 9 bases. The CDR3 consists of 19 residues. With V trimmed by 4 bases and J by 1 base, 16 bases remained unmatched. Germline V gene lookup returns CDR1 ENHRY and CDR2 SYGVKD. The CDR3, as DNA: TGTGCCATCAGTGTAGGGGCATTAGGAACAGGGGGCAAGAACACTGAAGCTTTCTTT. The encoded protein is CAISVGALGTGGKNTEAFF.